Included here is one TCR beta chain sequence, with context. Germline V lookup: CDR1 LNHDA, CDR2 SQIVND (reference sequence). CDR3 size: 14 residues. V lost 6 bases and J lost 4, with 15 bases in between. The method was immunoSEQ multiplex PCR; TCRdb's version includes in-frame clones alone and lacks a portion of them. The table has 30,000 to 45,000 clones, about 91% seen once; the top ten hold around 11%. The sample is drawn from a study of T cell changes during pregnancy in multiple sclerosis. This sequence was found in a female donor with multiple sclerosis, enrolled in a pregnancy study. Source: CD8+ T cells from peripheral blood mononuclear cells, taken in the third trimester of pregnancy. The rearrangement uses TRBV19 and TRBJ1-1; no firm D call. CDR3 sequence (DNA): TGTGCCAGTAGCTTACAGTCAGGAGGCACTGAAGCTTTCTTT. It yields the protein CASSLQSGGTEAFF.